One sample yielded the 23 T cell receptor beta chains listed below, sequenced in a study of glioma-infiltrating T cells after dendritic cell vaccination. Libraries were prepared by immunoSEQ multiplex PCR; TCRdb keeps only in-frame clonotypes and omits some of them. Of under 100,000 clones in the sample, approximately 81% were seen once. Specimen: blood, collected before dendritic cell vaccination. The receptors stem from a human donor with glioblastoma.

V and J are TRBV25-1 and TRBJ2-2; TRBD1 matches 8 bases. Germline CDR1 and CDR2: MGHDK and SYGVNS. The CDR3 is 16 residues long. Trimming at V came to 5 bases and at J to 5 bases, leaving 10 bases not matched to a gene. CDR3 nucleotides: TGTGCCAGCAGTAAGGAGACAGGGGTTGGGACCGGGGAGCTGTTTTTT. Translated, it gives CASSKETGVGTGELFF.

This clone has more than one count but fewer than ten. The chain carries TRBV2 and TRBJ2-7; 7 nucleotides match TRBD1. The germline V gene has CDR1 SNHLY and CDR2 FYNNEI. The CDR3 is 14 amino acids. J was trimmed by 4 bases and V by 4 bases; bases with no gene match: 7. The CDR3 nucleotides read TGTGCCAGCAGTGTGGGACAGTCGCCTTACGAGCAGTACTTC. It codes for CASSVGQSPYEQYF.

J is TRBJ1-1 and V is TRBV19; no reliable D call. Germline loops: CDR1 LNHDA, CDR2 SQIVND (reference sequence). There are 15 residues in the CDR3. The V end lost 3 bases, the J end lost 4 bases, and 15 bases lay between the germline ends. The CDR3 nucleotides are TGTGCCAGTAGTATCTATGATGAGGGTTCCACTGAAGCTTTCTTT. Translation gives CASSIYDEGSTEAFF.

The chain links TRBV18 to TRBJ1-2, with a possible D match to TRBD1 (5 bases). Germline V gene data show CDR1 as KGHSH and CDR2 as LQKENI. V lost 1 base and J lost 6, with 9 bases in between. The CDR3 is 13 residues long. This CDR3 reads CASSPQGLDGYTF. The CDR3 nucleotides are TGTGCCAGCTCACCACAGGGGCTGGATGGCTACACCTTC. The whole variable domain, remainder taken from reference TRBV18 and TRBJ1-2, is NAGVMQNPRHLVRRRGQEARLRCSPMKGHSHVYWYRQLPEEGLKFMVYLQKENIIDESGMPKERFSAEFPKEGPSILRIQQVVRGDSAAYFCASSPQGLDGYTFGSGTRLTVV.

This rearrangement joins TRBV5-1 to TRBJ2-5; D possibly corresponds to TRBD1 (5 bases). The CDR3 sequence is 14 residues long. The ends were cut back, 0 bases at V and 3 bases at J, with 9 bases in the middle. Germline V gene data show CDR1 as SGHRS and CDR2 as YFSETQ. The CDR3 bases are TGCGCCAGCAGCTTGGAGGGGAATAAAGAGACCCAGTACTTC. Translating gives CASSLEGNKETQYF.

This clone was picked up one time. V is TRBV5-1 and J is TRBJ1-1; 7 bases map to TRBD1. CDR1 SGHRS and CDR2 YFSETQ come from the germline V gene. V shed 3 bases and J 1 base; nucleotides not matched to a gene: 6. The CDR3 has 15 amino acids. The CDR3 spells CASSWGDSKNTEAFF. The CDR3 nucleotides read TGCGCCAGCAGCTGGGGGGACAGTAAGAACACTGAAGCTTTCTTT.

The CDR3 region is CASSASAGGSTDTQYF. In nucleotides, the CDR3 is TGTGCCAGCAGTGCATCCGCGGGGGGTAGCACAGATACGCAGTATTTT. V is TRBV25-1 and J is TRBJ2-3; 8 bases align to TRBD2. CDR3 size: 16 residues. Germline V gives CDR1 MGHDK, CDR2 SYGVNS. J lost 0 bases, V lost 4 bases, and 6 bases had no gene match.

The chain couples TRBV2 to TRBJ2-5; D is perhaps TRBD2 (6 bases). CDR1 is SNHLY and CDR2 is FYNNEI in the germline V gene. The CDR3 is made up of 14 amino acids. Trimming took off 2 bases at V and 5 bases at J, with 12 bases between the two ends. The CDR3, as DNA: TGTGCCAGCAGTGAAACCCGGGGGAGGGAGACCCAGTACTTC. Encoded protein: CASSETRGRETQYF.

The V call is TRBV15, the J call TRBJ1-4, with 7 bases that match TRBD1. Trimming removed 9 bases from V and 8 bases from J; junction bases left unmatched: 12. The CDR3 runs to 14 residues. The germline gives CDR1 LNHNV, CDR2 YYDKDF (reference sequence). The CDR3 loop is CATRNRGGGEKLFF. The CDR3 DNA reads as TGTGCCACGAGAAACAGGGGAGGTGGGGAAAAACTGTTTTTT.

This chain joins TRBV10-3 and TRBJ2-3, with D tentatively TRBD1 (6 bases). V lost 0 bases and J 3 bases, leaving 10 bases between the germline ends. The CDR3 runs 15 residues. The germline CDR1 and CDR2 sequences are ENHRY and SYGVKD. The CDR3 protein is CAISESGQGTDTQYF. DNA for the CDR3: TGTGCCATCAGTGAGTCGGGGCAGGGGACAGATACGCAGTATTTT.

The genes are TRBV10-1 and TRBJ1-4; possible D gene TRBD1, 5 bases. This CDR3 has 13 residues. V was cut by 4 bases and J by 4 bases, with 7 bases left in between. Germline lookup yields CDR1 WNHNN and CDR2 SYGVQD (reference sequence). DNA of the CDR3: TGCGCCAGCAGTGGACAGATTAATGAAAAACTGTTTTTT. Its protein product is CASSGQINEKLFF.

The CDR3 reads CASSPRTAPSEQFF. The CDR3 DNA is TGTGCCAGCAGTCCCCGGACTGCCCCCAGTGAGCAGTTCTTC. The chain combines TRBV27 with TRBJ2-1, with a tentative D call TRBD2 (5 bases). Between the trimmed V and J ends, which lost 5 bases and 9 bases, there was a span of 17 bases. Germline lookup yields CDR1 MNHEY and CDR2 SMNVEV (reference sequence). CDR3 length: 14 residues.

This clone was counted between two and nine times. This chain joins TRBV2 and TRBJ2-5, with a weak D call TRBD2 (5 bases). The V end lost 6 bases, the J end lost 1 base, and 12 bases lay between the germline ends. The CDR3 totals 14 residues. Germline V gives CDR1 SNHLY, CDR2 FYNNEI. The CDR3 DNA follows: TGTGCCAGCAGCCCTGGACTTGTCCAAGAGACCCAGTACTTC. Its translation: CASSPGLVQETQYF. The whole variable domain, remainder taken from reference TRBV2 and TRBJ2-5, is EPEVTQTPSHQVTQMGQEVILRCVPISNHLYFYWYRQILGQKVEFLVSFYNNEISEKSEIFDDQFSVERPDGSNFTLKIRSTKLEDSAMYFCASSPGLVQETQYFGPGTRLLVL.

The chain is built from TRBV7-3 and TRBJ2-3; 8 nucleotides match TRBD1. Per the germline V gene, CDR1 is SGHTA and CDR2 is FQGTGA. The V segment lost 5 bases and the J segment 7 bases; nucleotides outside the gene matches: 20. CDR3 length: 18 residues. CDR3 region: CASSATGTGPSEVYTQYF. CDR3 nucleotide sequence: TGTGCCAGCAGCGCCACCGGGACAGGTCCCTCTGAAGTCTATACGCAGTATTTT.

The chain links TRBV30 to TRBJ2-7; 16 bases are a match to TRBD2. There are 16 residues in the CDR3. The germline gives CDR1 GTSNPN, CDR2 SVGIG (reference sequence). V lost 4 bases, J lost 2 bases, and 5 bases stayed unmatched. DNA of the CDR3: TGTGCCTGGATGGGGACTAGCGGGAGGGACCCCTACGAGCAGTACTTC. The encoded protein is CAWMGTSGRDPYEQYF.

V gene TRBV4-1 combines with J gene TRBJ2-7, with 11 bases matching TRBD2. Trimming took 1 base from V and 7 from J; bases not matched to a gene: 6. This CDR3 region has 15 residues. The germline CDR1 and CDR2 sequences are MGHRA and YSYEKL. CDR3 sequence reads: CASSQGGLAGGEQYF. CDR3 nucleotides: TGCGCCAGCAGCCAAGGAGGGCTAGCGGGAGGTGAGCAGTACTTC.

The rearrangement links TRBV29-1 to TRBJ2-1, with 9 bases fitting TRBD2. In germline, CDR1 is SQVTM, CDR2 ANQGSEA. V was pared by 4 bases and J by 8 bases, with 15 bases of the junction left unmatched. The CDR3 is 16 amino acids. CDR3 in DNA: TGCAGCGTTGGGGGGACCGGGACTAGCAGGATGGATGAGCAGTTCTTC. As protein: CSVGGTGTSRMDEQFF.

The chain recombines TRBV2 with TRBJ2-4; 10 bases line up with TRBD2. The V gene end was trimmed by 2 bases and the J gene end by 0 bases; junction bases not matched to a gene: 4. The CDR3 is made up of 17 amino acids. CDR1 is SNHLY and CDR2 is FYNNEI in the germline V gene. CDR3 region: CASSEKVAGGAKNIQYF. The CDR3 nucleotides read TGTGCCAGCAGTGAAAAGGTAGCGGGGGGAGCCAAAAACATTCAGTACTTC.

The gene calls are TRBV15 and TRBJ2-2; 12 bases map to TRBD2. The V and J ends lost 0 bases and 1 base, in that order; junction bases with no gene match: 3. This CDR3 has 18 amino acids. CDR1 is LNHNV and CDR2 is YYDKDF in the germline V gene (reference sequence). CDR3 sequence: CATSRDRLAGVNTGELFF. The CDR3 DNA is TGTGCCACCAGCAGAGATCGACTAGCGGGGGTGAACACCGGGGAGCTGTTTTTT.

V and J are TRBV5-1 and TRBJ2-4, with a weak D call TRBD1 (6 bases). The germline V gene encodes CDR1 SGHRS and CDR2 YFSETQ. Trimming removed 0 bases at V and 6 bases at J, with 10 bases between. CDR3 length equals 14 residues. CDR3 residues: CASSLGQVGNIQYF. The CDR3 coding sequence is TGCGCCAGCAGCTTGGGACAGGTTGGAAACATTCAGTACTTC. The whole variable domain, remainder taken from reference TRBV5-1 and TRBJ2-4, is KAGVTQTPRYLIKTRGQQVTLSCSPISGHRSVSWYQQTPGQGLQFLFEYFSETQRNKGNFPGRFSGRQFSNSRSEMNVSTLELGDSALYLCASSLGQVGNIQYFGAGTRLSVL.

The chain uses TRBV5-1 and TRBJ2-3; 7 positions agree with TRBD1. Germline V CDR1 and CDR2: SGHRS, YFSETQ. The CDR3 has 15 amino acids. J gave up 1 base and V 0 bases, and 2 bases lay outside the gene matches. The CDR3 loop reads CASSLDTGGTDTQYF. CDR3 coding DNA: TGCGCCAGCAGCTTGGATACAGGGGGCACAGATACGCAGTATTTT. Complete variable domain (other parts from reference TRBV5-1 and TRBJ2-3): KAGVTQTPRYLIKTRGQQVTLSCSPISGHRSVSWYQQTPGQGLQFLFEYFSETQRNKGNFPGRFSGRQFSNSRSEMNVSTLELGDSALYLCASSLDTGGTDTQYFGPGTRLTVL.

The chain is built from TRBV9 and TRBJ1-5; perhaps TRBD1 as D (5 bases). V was clipped by 0 bases and J by 9 bases, with 13 bases between them. Germline V gene sequence: CDR1 SGDLS, CDR2 YYNGEE. The CDR3 covers 14 residues. The CDR3 here is CASSVDGGGWPQHF. As DNA, the CDR3 is TGTGCCAGCAGCGTAGACGGGGGGGGTTGGCCCCAGCATTTT.

The V and J genes are TRBV4-2 and TRBJ1-2; 7 bases fit TRBD1. The V and J ends lost 3 bases and 6 bases, in that order; junction bases with no gene match: 10. Germline CDR1 is LGHNA and CDR2 is YNFKEQ. The CDR3 contains 15 residues. DNA of the CDR3: TGTGCCAGCAGCCAGCTACAGGGGTTTGGTGATGGCTACACCTTC. Translation gives CASSQLQGFGDGYTF.